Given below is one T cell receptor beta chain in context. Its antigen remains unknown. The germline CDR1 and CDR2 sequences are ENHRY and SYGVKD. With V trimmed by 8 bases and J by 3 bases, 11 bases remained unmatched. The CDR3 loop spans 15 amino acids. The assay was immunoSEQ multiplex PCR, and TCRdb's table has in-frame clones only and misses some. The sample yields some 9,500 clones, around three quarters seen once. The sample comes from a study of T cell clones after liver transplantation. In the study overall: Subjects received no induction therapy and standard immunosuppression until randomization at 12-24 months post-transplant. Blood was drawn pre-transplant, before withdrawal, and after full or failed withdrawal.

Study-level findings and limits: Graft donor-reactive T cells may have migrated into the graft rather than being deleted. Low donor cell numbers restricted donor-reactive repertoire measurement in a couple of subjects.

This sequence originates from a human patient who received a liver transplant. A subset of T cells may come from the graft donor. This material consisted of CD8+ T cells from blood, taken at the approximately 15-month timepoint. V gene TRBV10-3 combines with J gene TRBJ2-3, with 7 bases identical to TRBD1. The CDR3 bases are TGTGCCATCCGTAAGGGGGCAGGGTCAACAGATACGCAGTATTTT. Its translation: CAIRKGAGSTDTQYF.